This is a list of T cell receptor beta chains from one sample in a study of blood T cell repertoires in COVID-19. Profiling relied on immunoSEQ multiplex PCR, and the TCRdb table lists in-frame clones only, not all of them. Of under 400,000 clones listed, approximately 87% were seen once; the top ten hold 2.5% to 3.5%. Sequencing was done on a sample of peripheral blood. The receptors derive from a woman in her thirties with COVID-19, enrolled during active disease. CDR3s include the opening cysteine and the closing phenylalanine or tryptophan. A D gene is named only where the DNA matches it firmly. Rows may omit the clone size; those that give it use once, few, many or a size class.

>17|.|TRBD2|TRBV5-4|TRBJ2-5
TGTGCCAGCAGCCCCGGAAGCGGGAAGGTGCGCCAAGAGACCCAGTACTTC
CASSPGSGKVRQETQYF
>15|.|TRBD1|TRBV11-2|TRBJ2-3
TGTGCCAGCAGCTGGGACAGGGATTACACAGATACGCAGTATTTT
CASSWDRDYTDTQYF
>15|once|TRBD2|TRBV5-4|TRBJ2-7
TGTGCCAGCAGCGAAACTAGCGGGAGCATGTACGAGCAGTACTTC
CASSETSGSMYEQYF
>13|many|TRBD1|TRBV5-1|TRBJ1-1
TGCGCCAGCAGCCCCGGGACAGAAGGCGAAGCTTTCTTT
CASSPGTEGEAFF
>11|.|.|TRBV12-3/TRBV12-4|TRBJ1-3
TGTGCCTCGAGGCCTGGAAACACCATATATTTT
CASRPGNTIYF
>15|.|.|TRBV28|TRBJ2-7
TGTGCCAGCAGCCCGGGACATAGGACGTCCTACGAGCAGTACTTC
CASSPGHRTSYEQYF
>14|once|.|TRBV2|TRBJ1-4
TGTGCCAGCAGTGAAATAGGGGTGGAAGAAAAACTGTTTTTT
CASSEIGVEEKLFF
>14|.|.|TRBV11-3|TRBJ1-1
TGTGCCAGCAGCTTCGGGGGACTGAACACTGAAGCTTTCTTT
CASSFGGLNTEAFF
>11|.|.|TRBV30|TRBJ1-2
TGTGCCTGGAGTATAGACTATGGCTACACCTTC
CAWSIDYGYTF
>16|.|.|TRBV5-4|TRBJ2-3
TGTGCCAGCAGCTTGGTGGGGACTAGGGGGCCAGATACGCAGTATTTT
CASSLVGTRGPDTQYF
>16|.|.|TRBV5-1|TRBJ2-2
TGCGCCAGCAGCTTGAGGGCCAGCGGGCACACCGGGGAGCTGTTTTTT
CASSLRASGHTGELFF
>14|.|TRBD1|TRBV28|TRBJ2-7
TGTGCCAGCAGTTCCCCGGGACAGAGTTACGAGCAGTACTTC
CASSSPGQSYEQYF
>12|.|.|TRBV30|TRBJ2-7
TGTGCCTGGAGTCAGGGGCCATACGAGCAGTACTTC
CAWSQGPYEQYF
>13|.|.|TRBV5-8|TRBJ2-1
TGTGCCAGCAGCTTGAGCCTAGACAATGAGCAGTTCTTC
CASSLSLDNEQFF
>12|.|.|TRBV29-1|TRBJ1-2
TGCAGCGTGAGCGGGGGTAACTATGGCTACACCTTC
CSVSGGNYGYTF
>13|.|TRBD1|TRBV12-3/TRBV12-4|TRBJ1-2
TGTGCCAGCAGTCCACAGGGGGCGGGAGGCTACACCTTC
CASSPQGAGGYTF
>14|.|.|TRBV28|TRBJ1-5
TGTGCCAGCAGTCCTCAGGGTGGGCACCAGCCCCAGCATTTT
CASSPQGGHQPQHF
>16|.|.|TRBV7-3|TRBJ2-2
TGTGCCAGCAGCTGGGGGGACTCCCCGGAGACCGGGGAGCTGTTTTTT
CASSWGDSPETGELFF
>17|.|TRBD2|TRBV30|TRBJ2-7
TGTGCCTGGAGTGAAATCCCGTCCCCTAGCGGGATGGACGAGCAGTACTTC
CAWSEIPSPSGMDEQYF
>16|.|TRBD1|TRBV19|TRBJ2-7
TGTGCCAGTTCTCATATTCCGGGGACAGCGGTTCGTGAGCAGTACTTC
CASSHIPGTAVREQYF
>15|.|.|TRBV15|TRBJ2-7
TGTGCCACCAGCAGCCGGGACAAAAGGCCTTACGAGCAGTACTTC
CATSSRDKRPYEQYF
>16|.|TRBD1|TRBV7-6|TRBJ1-6
TGTGCCAGCAGCTCAAGACCCGACAGGGCTCCTTCACCCCTCCACTTT
CASSSRPDRAPSPLHF
>13|.|TRBD2|TRBV6-5|TRBJ2-7
TGTGCCAGCCGGACTAGCGGGTCCTACGAGCAGTACTTC
CASRTSGSYEQYF
>13|.|.|TRBV12-3/TRBV12-4|TRBJ2-3
TGTGCCAGCTTGTCCCCTAGCACAGATACGCAGTATTTT
CASLSPSTDTQYF
>17|few|TRBD1|TRBV5-6|TRBJ1-6
TGTGCCAGCAGCTTTGGGACAGGGAGCTCCTATAATTCACCCCTCCACTTT
CASSFGTGSSYNSPLHF
>18|.|TRBD1|TRBV7-8|TRBJ1-4
TGTGCCAGCAGCTTGAGACAGGGGAGTCCTCTCCTTAATGAAAAACTGTTTTTT
CASSLRQGSPLLNEKLFF
>15|few|.|TRBV21-1|TRBJ1-2
TGTGCCAGCAGCAAAGTCGAAGGGGAAGACTATGGCTACACCTTC
CASSKVEGEDYGYTF
>16|.|TRBD1|TRBV7-2|TRBJ1-3
TGTGCCAGCAGCTTAAGGGGACAGGGCTCTGGAAACACCATATATTTT
CASSLRGQGSGNTIYF
>13|.|.|TRBV19|TRBJ1-5
TGTGCCAGTAGTATTAAGGGGAATCAGCCCCAGCATTTT
CASSIKGNQPQHF
>14|.|TRBD1|TRBV5-4|TRBJ1-2
TGTGCCAGCAGCGTCCCGGGACAGAGCTATGGCTACACCTTC
CASSVPGQSYGYTF